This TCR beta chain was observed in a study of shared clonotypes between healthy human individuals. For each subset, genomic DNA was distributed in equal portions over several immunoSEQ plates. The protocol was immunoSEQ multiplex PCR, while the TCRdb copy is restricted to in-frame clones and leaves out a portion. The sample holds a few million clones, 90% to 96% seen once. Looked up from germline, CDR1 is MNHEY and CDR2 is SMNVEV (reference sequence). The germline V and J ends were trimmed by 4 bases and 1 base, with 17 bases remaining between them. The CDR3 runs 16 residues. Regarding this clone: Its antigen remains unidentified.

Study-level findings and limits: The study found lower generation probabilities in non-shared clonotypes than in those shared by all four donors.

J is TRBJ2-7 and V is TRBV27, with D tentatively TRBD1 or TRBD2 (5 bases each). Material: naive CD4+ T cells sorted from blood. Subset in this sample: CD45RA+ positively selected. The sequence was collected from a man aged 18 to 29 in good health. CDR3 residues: CASSYSGAWGSYEQYF. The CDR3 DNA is TGTGCCAGCAGTTACAGCGGTGCCTGGGGGTCCTACGAGCAGTACTTC.